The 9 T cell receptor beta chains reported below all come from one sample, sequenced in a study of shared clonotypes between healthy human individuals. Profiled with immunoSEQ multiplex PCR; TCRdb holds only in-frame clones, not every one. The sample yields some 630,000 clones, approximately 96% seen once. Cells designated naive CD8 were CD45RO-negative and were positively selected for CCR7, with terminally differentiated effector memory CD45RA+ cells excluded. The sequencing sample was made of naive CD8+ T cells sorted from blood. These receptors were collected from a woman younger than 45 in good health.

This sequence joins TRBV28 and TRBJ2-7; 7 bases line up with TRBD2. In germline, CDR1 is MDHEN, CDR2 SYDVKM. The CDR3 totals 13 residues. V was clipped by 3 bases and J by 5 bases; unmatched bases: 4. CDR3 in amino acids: CASSFRLADEQYF. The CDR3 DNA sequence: TGTGCCAGCAGTTTTCGGCTAGCGGACGAGCAGTACTTC.

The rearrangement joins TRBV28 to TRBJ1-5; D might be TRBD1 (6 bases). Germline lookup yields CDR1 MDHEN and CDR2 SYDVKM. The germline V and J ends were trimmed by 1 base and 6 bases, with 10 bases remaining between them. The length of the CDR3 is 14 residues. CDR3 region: CASSLYPRGQPQHF. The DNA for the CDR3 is TGTGCCAGCAGTTTATACCCCAGGGGTCAGCCCCAGCATTTT.

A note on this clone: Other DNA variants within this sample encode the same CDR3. The chain's CDR3 is CASSGDTQYF. As DNA, the CDR3 is TGTGCCAGCAGCGGGGATACGCAGTATTTT. The chain combines TRBV9 with TRBJ2-3; D ambiguous. The V and J ends lost 3 bases and 6 bases respectively, with 2 bases between them. This CDR3 region has 10 residues. Germline CDR1 reads SGDLS; CDR2 reads YYNGEE.

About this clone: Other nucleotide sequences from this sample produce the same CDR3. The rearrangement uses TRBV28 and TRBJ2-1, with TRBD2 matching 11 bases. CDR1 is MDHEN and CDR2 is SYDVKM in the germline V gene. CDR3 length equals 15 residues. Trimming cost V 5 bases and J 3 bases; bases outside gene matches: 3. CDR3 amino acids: CASSALAGGYNEQFF. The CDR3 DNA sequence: TGTGCCAGCAGTGCCCTAGCGGGAGGCTACAATGAGCAGTTCTTC.

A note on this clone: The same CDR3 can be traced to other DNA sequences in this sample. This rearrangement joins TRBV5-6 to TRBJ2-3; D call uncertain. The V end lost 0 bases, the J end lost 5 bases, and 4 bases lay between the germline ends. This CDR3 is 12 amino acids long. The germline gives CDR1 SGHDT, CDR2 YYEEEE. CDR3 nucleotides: TGTGCCAGCAGCTTGGGAGGAGATACGCAGTATTTT. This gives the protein CASSLGGDTQYF.

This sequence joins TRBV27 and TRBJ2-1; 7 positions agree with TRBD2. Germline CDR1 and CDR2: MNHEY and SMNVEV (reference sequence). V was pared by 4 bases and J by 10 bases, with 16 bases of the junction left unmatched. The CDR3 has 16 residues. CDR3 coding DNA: TGTGCCAGCAGTTCCCTTGTGAGGGGAGGGCCCGGGGAGCAGTTCTTC. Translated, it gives CASSSLVRGGPGEQFF.

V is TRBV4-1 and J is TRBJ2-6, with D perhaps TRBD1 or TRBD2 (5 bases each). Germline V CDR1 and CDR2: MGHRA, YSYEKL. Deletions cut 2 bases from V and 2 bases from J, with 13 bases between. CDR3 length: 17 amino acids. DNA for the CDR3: TGCGCCAGCAGCCAACCAAAAGAGGGGCCTGGGGCCAACGTCCTGACTTTC. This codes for CASSQPKEGPGANVLTF.

CDR3 loop: CSVEGSETQYF. The CDR3 DNA follows: TGCAGCGTTGAGGGGTCGGAGACCCAGTACTTC. This sequence joins TRBV29-1 and TRBJ2-5; D not certain. Germline V gene lookup returns CDR1 SQVTM and CDR2 ANQGSEA. The CDR3 has 11 residues. Trimming shortened V by 3 bases and J by 5 bases, and 7 bases separated the two germline ends.

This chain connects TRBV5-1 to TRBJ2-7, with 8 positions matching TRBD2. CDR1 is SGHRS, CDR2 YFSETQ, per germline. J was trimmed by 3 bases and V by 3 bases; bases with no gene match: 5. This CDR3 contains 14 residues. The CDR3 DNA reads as TGCGCCAGCAGCTCGACTAGCGTGATCTACGAGCAGTACTTC. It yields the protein CASSSTSVIYEQYF. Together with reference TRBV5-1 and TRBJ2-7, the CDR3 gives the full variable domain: KAGVTQTPRYLIKTRGQQVTLSCSPISGHRSVSWYQQTPGQGLQFLFEYFSETQRNKGNFPGRFSGRQFSNSRSEMNVSTLELGDSALYLCASSSTSVIYEQYFGPGTRLTVT.